This T cell receptor beta chain came from a study of PD-L1 blockade in urothelial cancer. Germline V gene sequence: CDR1 MNHNS, CDR2 SASEGT. This CDR3 is 15 amino acids long. V dropped 7 bases and J dropped 0 bases, with 16 bases sitting between them. Using immunoSEQ multiplex PCR, the repertoire was profiled, and TCRdb retains in-frame clones only, with some absent. Counted here are about 100,000 clones, approximately 85% occurring once; the ten biggest clones make up approximately 2.4%. The chain combines TRBV6-1 with TRBJ2-7; D gene ambiguous. The sequencing used PBMCs, collected around atezolizumab (anti-PD-L1) treatment. This sequence originates from a man aged 45-65 years with urothelial cancer. The CDR3 nucleotides read TGTGCCAGCACCCTTAGAGGCGGATTCTCCTACGAGCAGTACTTC. Amino acids: CASTLRGGFSYEQYF.